Below are 30 T cell receptor beta chains sequenced from a single sample in a study of PD-L1 blockade in urothelial cancer. Time point meaning: pretreatment peripheral blood. The protocol was immunoSEQ multiplex PCR, while the TCRdb copy is restricted to in-frame clones and leaves out a portion. Counted here are around 130,000 clones, around 84% occurring once; the ten biggest clones make up 3.2%. Sample: PBMCs, taken around atezolizumab (anti-PD-L1) treatment. These receptors all come from a man aged 50-60 years with urothelial cancer.

The chain couples TRBV15 to TRBJ2-5; perhaps TRBD1 as D (6 bases). Germline CDR1 reads LNHNV; CDR2 reads YYDKDF (reference sequence). The V and J ends lost 0 bases and 5 bases respectively, with 10 bases between them. CDR3 length: 14 residues. CDR3 region: CATSRDQGLETQYF. In DNA form, the CDR3 reads TGTGCCACCAGCAGAGACCAGGGGCTGGAGACCCAGTACTTC.

The chain couples TRBV19 to TRBJ1-5; D perhaps matches TRBD1 (6 bases). Germline V gives CDR1 LNHDA, CDR2 SQIVND (reference sequence). The CDR3 is 16 amino acids. V lost 5 bases and J 2 bases, leaving 16 bases between the germline ends. In nucleotides, the CDR3 is TGTGCCAGTAGTCCGAGGGGGGGAGAGGGCAATCAGCCCCAGCATTTT. It codes for CASSPRGGEGNQPQHF.

J is TRBJ1-2 and V is TRBV18; tentative D call: TRBD1 (6 bases). The CDR3 totals 14 residues. V lost 3 bases and J 6 bases, leaving 14 bases between the germline ends. Germline loops: CDR1 KGHSH, CDR2 LQKENI. The CDR3 here is CASSPSGQSNGYTF. The DNA for the CDR3 is TGTGCCAGCTCACCCTCCGGACAGTCAAATGGCTACACCTTC.

The chain joins TRBV9 to TRBJ2-1, with 16 bases lining up with TRBD2. This CDR3 contains 18 residues. The germline V gene has CDR1 SGDLS and CDR2 YYNGEE. J was trimmed by 8 bases and V by 2 bases; bases with no gene match: 10. CDR3 nucleotides: TGTGCCAGCAGCGTTGGGCAGGGGGGACTAGCGGGAGGGCATGAGCAGTTCTTC. Translated: CASSVGQGGLAGGHEQFF.

Only a few counts were recorded for this clone. Likely a read error: the CDR3 ends without its conserved phenylalanine or tryptophan. The DNA is omitted, as the CDR3 cannot be located on it reliably, and the CDR3 follows TCRdb's listing. The CDR3 sequence is CASSDPAGDSTL. The gene calls are TRBV6-5 and TRBJ1-6. Including both end residues, the CDR3 is 12 amino acids long. Germline V gene data show CDR1 as MNHEY and CDR2 as SVGAGI.

The CDR3 nucleotides read TGTGCCAGCAGCGCAGCGGGAGGTAGGACCCAGTACTTC. It translates to CASSAAGGRTQYF. V usage is TRBV11-2 and J usage is TRBJ2-5; 9 nucleotides agree with TRBD2. Trimming removed 5 bases from V and 7 bases from J; junction bases left unmatched: 5. The CDR3 length is 13 residues. The germline gives CDR1 SGHAT, CDR2 FQNNGV.

J is TRBJ1-5 and V is TRBV19, with TRBD1 as a possible D gene (5 bases). Germline V gene sequence: CDR1 LNHDA, CDR2 SQIVND (reference sequence). The CDR3 length is 15 residues. Trimming shortened V by 1 base and J by 7 bases, and 14 bases separated the two germline ends. The CDR3 sequence is CASSIGQGWTQPQHF. The CDR3 bases are TGTGCCAGTAGTATAGGGCAGGGATGGACACAGCCCCAGCATTTT.

This clone was found a few times. V and J are TRBV7-6 and TRBJ2-1; no definite D call. This CDR3 has 13 amino acids. The germline V gene has CDR1 SGHVS and CDR2 FNYEAQ. V lost 3 bases, J lost 5 bases, and 8 bases lay in between. The CDR3 nucleotides are TGTGCCAGCAGCTTGCTAGTTGACAATGAGCAGTTCTTC. As protein: CASSLLVDNEQFF.

This clone was observed a single time. The chain combines TRBV29-1 with TRBJ1-2; D not certain. CDR1 SQVTM and CDR2 ANQGSEA come from the germline V gene. Trimming left V 3 bases short and J 6 bases short, with 2 bases between. The CDR3 is 9 amino acids. The CDR3 DNA reads as TGCAGCGTTGACGATGGCTACACCTTC. It specifies CSVDDGYTF.

The chain joins TRBV10-2 to TRBJ2-7; D unresolved. Trimming took off 0 bases at V and 2 bases at J, with 14 bases between the two ends. CDR1 and CDR2 from the germline V gene are WSHSY and SAAADI. The CDR3 runs 16 residues. The CDR3 loop is CASSESISSVTYEQYF. In DNA, the CDR3 is TGCGCCAGCAGTGAGTCGATCTCTAGTGTCACCTACGAGCAGTACTTC.

The chain links TRBV7-6 to TRBJ2-2, with a tentative D call TRBD1 (5 bases). Looked up from germline, CDR1 is SGHVS and CDR2 is FNYEAQ. V lost 5 bases and J lost 4, with 23 bases in between. This CDR3 is 18 amino acids long. In nucleotides, the CDR3 is TGTGCCAGCAGCCCAGGCATTTTAGGGGATTCGGCCACCGGGGAGCTGTTTTTT. Encoded protein: CASSPGILGDSATGELFF.

This clone was detected once. The V gene is TRBV7-2, the J gene TRBJ2-7; no firm D call. This CDR3 is 15 amino acids long. V shed 5 bases and J shed 3 bases, with 17 bases lying between them. The germline V gene has CDR1 SGHTA and CDR2 FQGNSA. The CDR3 sequence is CASSPSITGYYEQYF. Here the CDR3 DNA reads TGTGCCAGCAGCCCTAGTATTACTGGATACTACGAGCAGTACTTC.

The chain carries TRBV28 and TRBJ2-7, with TRBD1 matching 7 bases. CDR3 length: 16 amino acids. The V and J ends lost 5 bases and 5 bases, in that order; junction bases with no gene match: 15. Germline CDR1 reads MDHEN; CDR2 reads SYDVKM. This CDR3 reads CASSPPLTGFFDEQYF. In DNA form, the CDR3 reads TGTGCCAGCAGTCCCCCACTGACAGGGTTCTTCGACGAGCAGTACTTC.

The CDR3 loop reads CASSLALVDRDTQYF. CDR3 in DNA: TGCGCCAGCAGCTTGGCCCTAGTTGACAGGGATACGCAGTATTTT. This sequence joins TRBV5-1 and TRBJ2-3; tentatively, D is TRBD1 (6 bases). The V end lost 0 bases, the J end lost 6 bases, and 14 bases lay between the germline ends. Germline CDR1 SGHRS, CDR2 YFSETQ. CDR3 length: 15 amino acids. Together with reference TRBV5-1 and TRBJ2-3, the CDR3 gives the full variable domain: KAGVTQTPRYLIKTRGQQVTLSCSPISGHRSVSWYQQTPGQGLQFLFEYFSETQRNKGNFPGRFSGRQFSNSRSEMNVSTLELGDSALYLCASSLALVDRDTQYFGPGTRLTVL.

The chain joins TRBV5-4 to TRBJ2-3; tentative D call: TRBD2 (5 bases). The germline V gene encodes CDR1 SGHNT and CDR2 YYREEE (reference sequence). This CDR3 comprises 16 residues. V was trimmed by 3 bases and J by 1 base, leaving 15 bases between them. The CDR3 spells CASSSAARRGTDTQYF. DNA of the CDR3: TGTGCCAGCAGCTCCGCGGCCAGGCGGGGCACAGATACGCAGTATTTT.

This clone has only a few counts. The DNA for the CDR3 is TGTGCCAGCGGAGCGGGGTTGAACACTGAAGCTTTCTTT. Translating it yields CASGAGLNTEAFF. This chain links TRBV6-1 with TRBJ1-1; D is unresolved. CDR3 length equals 13 residues. Germline V gene data show CDR1 as MNHNS and CDR2 as SASEGT. Trimming removed 8 bases from V and 0 bases from J, with 10 bases in between.

This chain links TRBV5-1 with TRBJ2-3; 10 positions match TRBD1. The junction had 2 bases not matched to a gene; V was cut back by 0 bases and J by 4 bases. Germline lookup yields CDR1 SGHRS and CDR2 YFSETQ. This CDR3 comprises 15 residues. The CDR3 region has the DNA TGCGCCAGCAGCTTGGGACAGGGGGCGGCAGATACGCAGTATTTT. It codes for CASSLGQGAADTQYF.

J is TRBJ1-1 and V is TRBV6-5, with 7 nucleotides matching TRBD1. V lost 6 bases and J lost 5; bases outside the gene matches: 6. There are 13 residues in the CDR3. In germline, CDR1 is MNHEY, CDR2 SVGAGI. The CDR3 DNA reads TGTGCCAGCAGGCCCCCAGGGGGAACTGAAGCTTTCTTT. The encoded protein is CASRPPGGTEAFF.

The V gene is TRBV5-6, the J gene TRBJ2-7; 9 bases match TRBD1. V lost 4 bases to trimming and J lost 4 bases; unmatched junction nucleotides: 6. The CDR3 totals 14 residues. Germline V lookup: CDR1 SGHDT, CDR2 YYEEEE. CDR3 nucleotide sequence: TGTGCCAGCAGCATACAGGGGGCGATTTACGAGCAGTACTTC. Encoded protein: CASSIQGAIYEQYF.

This chain uses TRBV5-1 with TRBJ2-7; 9 nucleotides line up with TRBD2. Germline trimming cut 0 bases from V and 2 bases from J; bases unmatched to any gene: 6. From germline, CDR1 is SGHRS and CDR2 YFSETQ. This CDR3 has 16 residues. The CDR3 reads CASSLDLAGSTYEQYF. For the CDR3, the DNA is TGCGCCAGCAGCTTGGACCTAGCGGGGTCTACCTACGAGCAGTACTTC.

This clone was seen more than once but under ten times. This chain uses TRBV30 with TRBJ1-6, with 11 positions matching TRBD1. In germline, CDR1 is GTSNPN, CDR2 SVGIG (reference sequence). This CDR3 has 15 residues. With 0 bases clipped from V and 10 bases from J, the junction kept 5 bases outside the gene matches. CDR3 region: CAWSVVGTGGSPLHF. CDR3 DNA: TGTGCCTGGAGTGTAGTCGGGACAGGGGGGTCACCCCTCCACTTT.

The genes are TRBV7-8 and TRBJ2-3; maybe TRBD2 (5 bases). V gave up 5 bases and J gave up 2 bases, with 11 bases separating them. The germline V gene has CDR1 SGHVS and CDR2 FQNEAQ. The CDR3 has 14 amino acids. CDR3 sequence: CASSHRGSTDTQYF. The CDR3 DNA reads TGTGCCAGCAGCCACCGGGGATCCACAGATACGCAGTATTTT.

The V gene is TRBV18, the J gene TRBJ2-3; TRBD2 might be the D (5 bases). Germline CDR1 is KGHSH and CDR2 is LQKENI. V was cut by 2 bases and J by 2 bases, with 11 bases left in between. The CDR3 consists of 15 residues. The CDR3 protein is CASSPDRLLTDTQYF. CDR3 DNA: TGTGCCAGCTCACCAGATAGACTACTCACAGATACGCAGTATTTT.

The V call is TRBV14, the J call TRBJ2-7; unclear D gene. The CDR3 contains 14 residues. Per germline, CDR1 SGHDN and CDR2 FVKESK. V lost 1 base to trimming and J lost 3 bases, with 10 bases between them. CDR3 sequence reads: CASSQVLDFYEQYF. Written as DNA, the CDR3 is TGTGCCAGCAGCCAAGTTCTAGACTTCTACGAGCAGTACTTC.

The chain is built from TRBV28 and TRBJ2-5; D perhaps matches TRBD2 (7 bases). CDR3 size: 16 residues. The V gene lost 7 bases and the J gene lost 1 base, with 19 bases spanning the gap. Germline CDR1 is MDHEN and CDR2 is SYDVKM. CDR3: CASKYRWGGAQETQYF. The CDR3 DNA sequence: TGTGCCAGCAAATACCGATGGGGGGGGGCCCAAGAGACCCAGTACTTC. Looking up the rest from reference TRBV28 and TRBJ2-5 gives the full variable domain: DVKVTQSSRYLVKRTGEKVFLECVQDMDHENMFWYRQDPGLGLRLIYFSYDVKMKEKGDIPEGYSVSREKKERFSLILESASTNQTSMYLCASKYRWGGAQETQYFGPGTRLLVL.

The chain has TRBV7-9 and TRBJ2-1; 15 bases map to TRBD2. J was trimmed by 4 bases and V by 11 bases; bases with no gene match: 12. The CDR3 contains 17 residues. CDR1 and CDR2 (germline): SEHNR, FQNEAQ (reference sequence). This CDR3 is CAGGGLAGGRVYNEQFF. CDR3 nucleotides: TGTGCCGGCGGTGGACTAGCGGGAGGGAGGGTTTACAATGAGCAGTTCTTC.

This clone was counted once. The J gene is TRBJ2-5, the V gene TRBV7-9, with 8 bases lining up with TRBD2. With 6 bases clipped from V and 3 bases from J, the junction kept 6 bases outside the gene matches. The CDR3 spans 14 residues. Per the germline V gene, CDR1 is SEHNR and CDR2 is FQNEAQ (reference sequence). The CDR3 DNA sequence: TGTGCCAGCAGGAGACTAGCGCACAAAGAGACCCAGTACTTC. Protein sequence: CASRRLAHKETQYF.

The J gene is TRBJ2-3, the V gene TRBV11-3, with TRBD2 matching over 9 bases. V shed 1 base and J 4 bases; nucleotides not matched to a gene: 3. Germline V gives CDR1 SGHNT, CDR2 YENEEA. This CDR3 region has 15 residues. In nucleotides, the CDR3 is TGTGCCAGCAGCTTAGGTAGCGGGAGCTCAGATACGCAGTATTTT. Protein: CASSLGSGSSDTQYF.

V and J are TRBV7-2 and TRBJ1-2; D remains unclear. V was shortened by 1 base and J by 4 bases, with 7 bases between the two germline ends. The CDR3 spans 13 residues. Per germline, CDR1 SGHTA and CDR2 FQGNSA. CDR3 residues: CASSLDRVYGYTF. CDR3 in DNA: TGTGCCAGCAGCTTAGACAGAGTCTATGGCTACACCTTC.

This clone occurred once. The gene calls are TRBV21-1 and TRBJ2-7; TRBD2, as called in the table, went unchecked against the DNA. TRBV21-1 is marked as a pseudogene. The CDR3 extends over 14 amino acids. The CDR3 DNA follows: TGTGCCAGCAGCAGTGGGAGTTTATCCTACGAGCAGTACTTC. This sequence encodes CASSSGSLSYEQYF.